This entry lists 27 T cell receptor beta chains sequenced from one sample in a study of T cell changes during pregnancy in multiple sclerosis. Sequencing used immunoSEQ multiplex PCR; TCRdb keeps in-frame clones, though not all of them. The table shows 50,000 to 75,000 clones, with more than 75% occurring only once. The specimen comprised peripheral blood, sampled in the first trimester of pregnancy. Every receptor here comes from a female donor in good health, enrolled as a control in a pregnancy study.

The chain recombines TRBV5-1 with TRBJ2-2; 9 nucleotides agree with TRBD1. Germline V gene lookup returns CDR1 SGHRS and CDR2 YFSETQ. With 4 bases clipped from V and 7 bases from J, the junction kept 8 bases outside the gene matches. The CDR3 spans 15 residues. The DNA for the CDR3 is TGCGCCAGCAGCCAAGGGGACAGGGCGCTCGGGGAGCTGTTTTTT. Translated: CASSQGDRALGELFF.

The chain is built from TRBV5-1 and TRBJ2-7; 7 nucleotides align to TRBD2. CDR1 is SGHRS, CDR2 YFSETQ, per germline. The V gene end was trimmed by 2 bases and the J gene end by 3 bases; junction bases not matched to a gene: 5. CDR3 size: 14 residues. CDR3 sequence reads: CASSFVGGDYEQYF. In DNA form, the CDR3 reads TGCGCCAGCAGCTTTGTGGGAGGGGACTACGAGCAGTACTTC.

The chain links TRBV7-2 to TRBJ2-1, with 8 bases lining up with TRBD2. J lost 3 bases, V lost 1 base, and 5 bases had no gene match. The CDR3 is 16 amino acids. Germline V gene lookup returns CDR1 SGHTA and CDR2 FQGNSA. CDR3 region: CASSLEPGGSYNEQFF. The DNA for the CDR3 is TGTGCCAGCAGCTTAGAGCCGGGAGGGAGCTACAATGAGCAGTTCTTC. Supplemented by reference TRBV7-2 and TRBJ2-1, the full variable domain reads GAGVSQSPSNKVTEKGKDVELRCDPISGHTALYWYRQSLGQGLEFLIYFQGNSAPDKSGLPSDRFSAERTGGSVSTLTIQRTQQEDSAVYLCASSLEPGGSYNEQFFGPGTRLTVL.

V gene TRBV18 combines with J gene TRBJ2-2; perhaps TRBD1 as D (5 bases). Trimming shortened V by 3 bases and J by 4 bases, and 18 bases separated the two germline ends. The germline V gene has CDR1 KGHSH and CDR2 LQKENI. This CDR3 contains 17 residues. The CDR3 loop reads CASSPHAVTAFTGELFF. The CDR3, as DNA: TGTGCCAGCTCACCCCACGCTGTGACAGCTTTCACCGGGGAGCTGTTTTTT.

The chain recombines TRBV7-2 with TRBJ2-3, with 8 bases that match TRBD2. The CDR3 length is 16 residues. Trimming cost V 5 bases and J 0 bases; bases outside gene matches: 7. Germline loops: CDR1 SGHTA, CDR2 FQGNSA. The CDR3 DNA follows: TGTGCCAGCAGCCCCCGGGGGGGGACTAGCACAGATACGCAGTATTTT. As protein: CASSPRGGTSTDTQYF. Combining the CDR3 with reference TRBV7-2 and TRBJ2-3 gives the whole variable domain GAGVSQSPSNKVTEKGKDVELRCDPISGHTALYWYRQSLGQGLEFLIYFQGNSAPDKSGLPSDRFSAERTGGSVSTLTIQRTQQEDSAVYLCASSPRGGTSTDTQYFGPGTRLTVL.

The J gene is TRBJ2-5, the V gene TRBV30; no clear D gene. Trimming took off 2 bases at V and 5 bases at J, with 12 bases between the two ends. The CDR3 consists of 13 residues. CDR1 GTSNPN and CDR2 SVGIG come from the germline V gene (reference sequence). CDR3: CAWSTSPRETQYF. Here the CDR3 DNA reads TGTGCCTGGAGTACGTCACCTCGGGAGACCCAGTACTTC.

This chain links TRBV7-9 with TRBJ2-2; no firm D call. Per the germline V gene, CDR1 is SEHNR and CDR2 is FQNEAQ (reference sequence). Trimming cost V 7 bases and J 2 bases, with 5 bases left between them. CDR3 length: 12 amino acids. The CDR3 coding sequence is TGTGCCAGCACCCCTAACACCGGGGAGCTGTTTTTT. Protein sequence: CASTPNTGELFF.

The chain employs TRBV7-8 and TRBJ2-7, with D tentatively TRBD1 (6 bases). Germline assignment: CDR1 SGHVS and CDR2 FQNEAQ. V was shortened by 5 bases and J by 4 bases, with 9 bases between the two germline ends. This CDR3 is built from 12 residues. The CDR3 sequence is CASSRGQYEQYF. The CDR3 DNA reads TGTGCCAGCAGCCGAGGACAGTACGAGCAGTACTTC. The whole variable domain, filled in from reference TRBV7-8 and TRBJ2-7, reads GAGVSQSPRYKVAKRGQDVALRCDPISGHVSLFWYQQALGQGPEFLTYFQNEAQLDKSGLPSDRFFAERPEGSVSTLKIQRTQQEDSAVYLCASSRGQYEQYFGPGTRLTVT.

The V and J genes are TRBV7-2 and TRBJ2-5; D call uncertain. CDR1 and CDR2 from the germline V gene are SGHTA and FQGNSA. The V and J ends lost 5 bases and 4 bases respectively, with 11 bases between them. CDR3 length equals 13 residues. CDR3 nucleotide sequence: TGTGCCAGCAGCCCCTCTTCCCTAGAGACCCAGTACTTC. Translation gives CASSPSSLETQYF.

In nucleotides, the CDR3 is TGTGCCAGCAGCTTAGCGTCGGGCACAGATACGCAGTATTTT. It encodes CASSLASGTDTQYF. The rearrangement joins TRBV7-6 to TRBJ2-3; D is unclear. The CDR3 runs to 14 residues. Germline V gene sequence: CDR1 SGHVS, CDR2 FNYEAQ. Trimming cost V 0 bases and J 1 base, with 5 bases left between them.

The genes are TRBV6-5 and TRBJ1-4; no definite D call. The CDR3 length is 14 residues. CDR1 is MNHEY and CDR2 is SVGAGI in the germline V gene. V shed 0 bases and J shed 5 bases, with 7 bases lying between them. DNA of the CDR3: TGTGCCAGCAGTTACTCTGGGCTGAATGAAAAACTGTTTTTT. This gives the protein CASSYSGLNEKLFF.

The chain couples TRBV5-1 to TRBJ2-2; D not certain. V was cut by 5 bases and J by 1 base, with 9 bases left in between. The CDR3 runs 14 residues. Germline V CDR1 and CDR2: SGHRS, YFSETQ. The CDR3 DNA sequence: TGCGCCAGCAGGTTTAGAGAGAACACCGGGGAGCTGTTTTTT. It translates to CASRFRENTGELFF.

V gene TRBV7-3 combines with J gene TRBJ2-5; D uncertain. Germline V lookup: CDR1 SGHTA, CDR2 FQGTGA. This CDR3 contains 13 residues. The V end was cut by 2 bases, the J end by 1 base, with 5 bases between. In DNA, the CDR3 is TGTGCCAGCAGCTTAGGCACCCAAGAGACCCAGTACTTC. Translation gives CASSLGTQETQYF.

The rearrangement links TRBV28 to TRBJ2-7; D is unresolved. Germline values: CDR1 MDHEN, CDR2 SYDVKM. This CDR3 is built from 11 residues. Trimming removed 2 bases at V and 7 bases at J, with 6 bases between. Written as DNA, the CDR3 is TGTGCCAGCAGTTTACGAGCGGAGCAGTACTTC. Amino acid sequence: CASSLRAEQYF. Looking up the rest from reference TRBV28 and TRBJ2-7 gives the full variable domain: DVKVTQSSRYLVKRTGEKVFLECVQDMDHENMFWYRQDPGLGLRLIYFSYDVKMKEKGDIPEGYSVSREKKERFSLILESASTNQTSMYLCASSLRAEQYFGPGTRLTVT.

The gene calls are TRBV5-5 and TRBJ1-2; D possibly corresponds to TRBD1 (6 bases). V shed 0 bases and J shed 2 bases, with 8 bases lying between them. Germline V gives CDR1 SGHKS, CDR2 YYEKEE (reference sequence). This CDR3 region has 14 residues. Here the CDR3 DNA reads TGTGCCAGCAGCTTGGGTGGGGGCAACTATGGCTACACCTTC. Protein: CASSLGGGNYGYTF.

The chain is built from TRBV4-3 and TRBJ1-2; D gene unclear. The CDR3 is 17 amino acids. Germline-derived CDR1 and CDR2 are LGHNA and YSLEER. The germline V and J ends were trimmed by 3 bases and 1 base, with 18 bases remaining between them. The CDR3 region is CASSQNLPPGSNYGYTF. The CDR3 region has the DNA TGCGCCAGCAGCCAGAACCTACCTCCTGGGAGTAACTATGGCTACACCTTC.

The table lists this clone with a count of one. The chain carries TRBV4-2 and TRBJ2-1; 9 bases line up with TRBD2. The germline CDR1 and CDR2 sequences are LGHNA and YNFKEQ. The CDR3 runs to 17 residues. The V segment lost 4 bases and the J segment 3 bases; nucleotides outside the gene matches: 10. DNA for the CDR3: TGTGCCAGCAGCCGCCAGGGAGAGACTAGCGGCTACAATGAGCAGTTCTTC. Protein sequence: CASSRQGETSGYNEQFF.

V is TRBV2 and J is TRBJ1-1; TRBD1 is a possible D gene (5 bases). Germline values: CDR1 SNHLY, CDR2 FYNNEI. This CDR3 is 14 amino acids long. Between the trimmed V and J ends, which lost 6 bases and 0 bases, there was a span of 11 bases. DNA for the CDR3: TGTGCCAGCAGAGGCCCGGGGGTGAACACTGAAGCTTTCTTT. Residues: CASRGPGVNTEAFF.

The genes are TRBV27 and TRBJ2-3; TRBD2 is a possible D gene (6 bases). Germline CDR1 reads MNHEY; CDR2 reads SMNVEV (reference sequence). This CDR3 contains 16 residues. V was shortened by 6 bases and J by 5 bases, with 21 bases between the two germline ends. The CDR3 is CASSPVGEAPRDTQYF. The DNA of the CDR3 is TGTGCCAGCAGCCCCGTTGGGGAGGCGCCCAGAGATACGCAGTATTTT.

The V call is TRBV5-6, the J call TRBJ1-1; no clear D. V dropped 3 bases and J dropped 0 bases, with 12 bases sitting between them. Germline CDR1 reads SGHDT; CDR2 reads YYEEEE. The CDR3 is 15 residues long. The CDR3 DNA is TGTGCCAGCAGCTCCTACAGTCGAATGAACACTGAAGCTTTCTTT. It is translated as CASSSYSRMNTEAFF.

This clone was seen just once. The V call is TRBV5-1, the J call TRBJ1-2; TRBD1 agrees at 9 bases. Germline CDR1 and CDR2: SGHRS and YFSETQ. The junction had 8 bases not matched to a gene; V was cut back by 4 bases and J by 7 bases. This CDR3 contains 14 residues. This CDR3 is CASSVRQGEAGYTF. The CDR3 coding sequence is TGCGCCAGCAGCGTCAGACAGGGGGAGGCTGGCTACACCTTC.

The chain is built from TRBV7-9 and TRBJ2-2; D call uncertain. CDR1 is SEHNR, CDR2 FQNEAQ, per germline (reference sequence). The CDR3 spans 16 residues. Trimming removed 0 bases at V and 2 bases at J, with 10 bases between. CDR3 coding DNA: TGTGCCAGCAGCTTAGCGATGAGTTTAAACACCGGGGAGCTGTTTTTT. It translates to CASSLAMSLNTGELFF.

The chain is built from TRBV19 and TRBJ2-7; no firm D call. Trimming cost V 7 bases and J 2 bases, with 9 bases left between them. Germline V gene data show CDR1 as LNHDA and CDR2 as SQIVND (reference sequence). This CDR3 has 12 residues. The CDR3 is CASMGSAYEQYF. CDR3 in DNA: TGTGCCAGTATGGGCAGTGCCTACGAGCAGTACTTC.

The chain couples TRBV6-1 to TRBJ2-3, with 8 bases matching TRBD2. Germline assignment: CDR1 MNHNS and CDR2 SASEGT. V lost 8 bases and J lost 3; bases outside the gene matches: 10. The CDR3 has 15 amino acids. This chain's CDR3 is CASLLRGGRTDTQYF. Written as DNA, the CDR3 is TGTGCCAGCCTATTACGGGGGGGCCGGACAGATACGCAGTATTTT.

As DNA, the CDR3 is TGTGCCTGGAGCTTAGATGAGCAGTTCTTC. It is translated as CAWSLDEQFF. The V call is TRBV30, the J call TRBJ2-1; D remains ambiguous. Germline CDR1 reads GTSNPN; CDR2 reads SVGIG (reference sequence). The V end lost 3 bases, the J end lost 8 bases, and 5 bases lay between the germline ends. The CDR3 has 10 amino acids.

CDR3 nucleotides: TGTGCCAGCAGCTTGTCCAGGGGAATTCACGAGCAGTACTTC. It translates to CASSLSRGIHEQYF. The chain joins TRBV7-9 to TRBJ2-7; weak D call: TRBD1 (6 bases). CDR1 is SEHNR, CDR2 FQNEAQ, per germline (reference sequence). The CDR3 runs 14 residues. The V end was cut by 3 bases, the J end by 5 bases, with 14 bases between.

The V call is TRBV5-4, the J call TRBJ1-2; 7 nucleotides match TRBD1. There are 15 residues in the CDR3. Germline lookup yields CDR1 SGHNT and CDR2 YYREEE (reference sequence). The ends lost 3 bases at V and 2 bases at J; junction bases unmatched: 7. The DNA of the CDR3 is TGTGCCAGCAGCTCACGACAGGGCATAAACTATGGCTACACCTTC. This sequence encodes CASSSRQGINYGYTF.